This T cell receptor beta chain was obtained from a study of T-cell memory formation after mild COVID-19. Looking at the study overall: TCR clusters were mostly confined to one donor each.

Findings and caveats of the study: The study found balanced CD4/CD8 in clones contracting day 15 to 85 and a CD4+ lean in later expanders.

Concerning this clonotype itself: Its antigen is as yet unknown.

TCRdb analysed the 5' RACE reads with MiXCR anew, one entry per CDR3 protein. The data show 6,100 or so distinct CDR3 sequences, with around 18% seen just once and about 56% held by the top ten. The CDR3 length is 14 residues. Germline V gives CDR1 LNHNV, CDR2 YYDKDF (reference sequence). V was shortened by 3 bases and J by 3 bases, with 12 bases between the two germline ends. The source of this sequence is an adult woman who had mild COVID-19 (a few samples of this study predate the infection). Cell type and time point are not known. This chain uses TRBV15 with TRBJ2-7; a possible D gene is TRBD1 (5 bases). What was sequenced was PBMCs or a T cell subset sorted from them (not recorded which). CDR3 coding DNA: TGTGCCACCAGCAGCCCCAGGGCCCTCTACGAGCAGTACTTC. Translating gives CATSSPRALYEQYF.